Each of the 7 T cell receptor beta chains below was sequenced from the same sample in a study of radiation and T cells in renal cell carcinoma. TCRdb keeps only in-frame clones here, not all; method: immunoSEQ multiplex PCR. The sample contains about 150,000 clones, roughly 89% of which appear only once. Time point in this sample: blood 2 weeks post-SBRT. Treatment of the sample: 15 Gy SBRT to primary tumor, nephrectomy 4 weeks later. Sequencing used blood, obtained from a patient whose treatment included radiotherapy and nephrectomy. The receptors derive from a woman between 50 and 59 years old with renal cell carcinoma.

V is TRBV5-4 and J is TRBJ1-4; possible D gene TRBD1, 5 bases. V was cut by 4 bases and J by 7 bases, with 20 bases left in between. The CDR3 runs 16 residues. CDR1 SGHNT and CDR2 YYREEE come from the germline V gene (reference sequence). CDR3 DNA sequence: TGTGCCAGCAGCCTCAAGCTGGGGGGTAGCGGTGAAAAACTGTTTTTT. Translated, it gives CASSLKLGGSGEKLFF.

The DNA of the CDR3 is TGTGCCAGCAGCTTTCGGGGGGTCGAGACCCAGTACTTC. Protein product: CASSFRGVETQYF. This chain connects TRBV5-4 to TRBJ2-5; the match to TRBD2 covers 7 bases. CDR1 and CDR2 (germline): SGHNT, YYREEE (reference sequence). The CDR3 loop spans 13 amino acids. The V and J ends lost 2 bases and 5 bases, in that order; junction bases with no gene match: 3.

The chain is built from TRBV6-5 and TRBJ1-6, with D perhaps matching TRBD1 (5 bases). V shed 3 bases and J shed 9 bases, with 12 bases lying between them. The CDR3 loop spans 14 amino acids. Germline loops: CDR1 MNHEY, CDR2 SVGAGI. CDR3 amino acids: CASSYLGEGSPLHF. The DNA for the CDR3 is TGTGCCAGCAGTTATCTGGGGGAGGGTTCACCCCTCCACTTT.

The chain is built from TRBV18 and TRBJ1-3; D is unresolved. V lost 3 bases and J lost 0, with 6 bases in between. Germline loops: CDR1 KGHSH, CDR2 LQKENI. This CDR3 has 14 residues. As DNA, the CDR3 is TGTGCCAGCTCACCCCGCAACTCTGGAAACACCATATATTTT. Its translation is CASSPRNSGNTIYF.

The chain has TRBV28 and TRBJ2-7; D perhaps matches TRBD2 (6 bases). The germline V gene encodes CDR1 MDHEN and CDR2 SYDVKM. V gave up 6 bases and J gave up 12 bases, with 18 bases separating them. CDR3 length equals 12 residues. CDR3 region: CASSSTWGEWYF. CDR3 sequence (DNA): TGTGCCAGCAGCTCAACCTGGGGGGAATGGTACTTC. Filled out from reference TRBV28 and TRBJ2-7, the complete variable domain reads DVKVTQSSRYLVKRTGEKVFLECVQDMDHENMFWYRQDPGLGLRLIYFSYDVKMKEKGDIPEGYSVSREKKERFSLILESASTNQTSMYLCASSSTWGEWYFGPGTRLTVT.

The chain uses TRBV29-1 and TRBJ1-2; 7 nucleotides agree with TRBD1. The germline CDR1 and CDR2 sequences are SQVTM and ANQGSEA. With 3 bases clipped from V and 3 bases from J, the junction kept 1 base outside the gene matches. The CDR3 runs to 12 residues. DNA of the CDR3: TGCAGCGTTGACAGGGGGGACTATGGCTACACCTTC. This codes for CSVDRGDYGYTF.

The rearrangement links TRBV29-1 to TRBJ1-1; the D is unclear. In germline, CDR1 is SQVTM, CDR2 ANQGSEA. This CDR3 has 13 residues. V dropped 1 base and J dropped 1 base, with 7 bases sitting between them. The CDR3 reads CSVEASRNTEAFF. The CDR3 DNA follows: TGCAGCGTTGAAGCTTCCAGGAACACTGAAGCTTTCTTT.